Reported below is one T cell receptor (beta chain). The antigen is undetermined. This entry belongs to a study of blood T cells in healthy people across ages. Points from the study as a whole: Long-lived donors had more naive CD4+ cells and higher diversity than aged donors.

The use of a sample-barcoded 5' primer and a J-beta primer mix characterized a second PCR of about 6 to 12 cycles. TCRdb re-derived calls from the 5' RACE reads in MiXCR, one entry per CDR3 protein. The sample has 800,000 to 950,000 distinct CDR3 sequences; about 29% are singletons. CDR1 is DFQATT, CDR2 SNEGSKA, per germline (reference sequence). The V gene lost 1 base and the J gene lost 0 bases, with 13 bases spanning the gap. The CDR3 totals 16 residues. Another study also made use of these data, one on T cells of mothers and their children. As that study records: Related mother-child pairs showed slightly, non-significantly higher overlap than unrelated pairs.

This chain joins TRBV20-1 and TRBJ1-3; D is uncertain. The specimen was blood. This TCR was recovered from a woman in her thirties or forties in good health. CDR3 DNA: TGCAGTGCTAGAGCCTTCCCCCTTATCTCTGGAAACACCATATATTTT. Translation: CSARAFPLISGNTIYF.